This T cell receptor beta chain was recorded in a study of CD8+ T cells in alopecia areata. In this sample, this clone turned up a few times. Antigen: not known. Study-level findings and limits: Clonality in lesional scalp, especially alopecia totalis/universalis, exceeded that of normal scalp.

RNA extraction and reverse transcription yielded cDNA as sequencing template. Assay: immunoSEQ multiplex PCR; the TCRdb copy retains only in-frame clones and omits some. The data contain about 280,000 clones, roughly 64% of them singletons. The sample's treatment: oral pan-JAK inhibitor, 5-10 mg twice daily. Alopecia areata patients provided lesional scalp punch biopsies and peripheral blood, both collected for the study. The sequencing here drew on CD4+ T cells sorted from blood, taken at week 24, from a patient treated with tofacitinib. The TCR sequence derives from a human donor with alopecia areata.

The CDR3 DNA reads as TGCAGCGTTAAACTAGCCAAAAACATTCAGTACTTC. Translating it yields CSVKLAKNIQYF. V is TRBV29-1 and J is TRBJ2-4; no clear D. Germline V gives CDR1 SQVTM, CDR2 ANQGSEA. The ends were cut back, 5 bases at V and 0 bases at J, with 5 bases in the middle. This CDR3 has 12 amino acids.